A single T cell receptor beta chain is shown here with its context. No antigen is known for it. The V and J ends lost 1 base and 1 base respectively, with 11 bases between them. CDR1 SQVTM and CDR2 ANQGSEA come from the germline V gene. The CDR3 is 14 amino acids. TCRdb re-called the 5' RACE reads through MiXCR, storing one row per CDR3 protein. The sample yields roughly 260,000 distinct CDR3 sequences, about 16% seen once. This specimen belongs to a study of T-cell memory formation after mild COVID-19. The study, taken as a whole, reports: Among contracting clones, CD4+ were mainly CM/EM and CD8+ enriched in EMRA.

The source material was PBMCs or a T cell subset sorted from them (not recorded which). The gene calls are TRBV29-1 and TRBJ2-7; D ambiguous. The receptor was isolated from a young man who had mild COVID-19 (a few samples of this study predate the infection). Cell type and time point are not known. CDR3 in DNA: TGCAGCGTTGAAGGTAGTGGGCGGTCCTACGAGCAGTACTTC. Translated, it gives CSVEGSGRSYEQYF.